This T cell receptor beta chain was sequenced in a study of cytotoxic CD8 clonotypes in ibrutinib-treated CLL (dated by TCRdb to the early 2020s). Study-wide context: In this cohort, 15 patients were treatment-naive and approximately ten were relapsed/refractory, while roughly 17 had unmutated IGHV. Cryopreserved peripheral blood mononuclear cells were collected at three points: before therapy, at response, and at either sustained remission or disease progression. Responses were partial in approximately 24 patients and complete in 2; after median 68 months follow-up, around 14 stayed in remission and about twelve progressed. Longitudinal samples were obtainable from about 30% of the roughly 86 participants in the trial. Samples averaged around 280,000 productive templates and around 91,000 productive rearrangements. Every remission and progressive disease sample was obtained while ibrutinib was still being received by the patients. Response samples were taken after a median of approximately eleven months on treatment, ranging from roughly 6 to 36 months. Overall study results and their limits: Baseline clonality exceeded that of age-matched healthy donors and correlated strongly with circulating CD8+ T-cell counts. At ibrutinib response clonality went up, during sustained remission it held steady, and at progression it dropped back toward baseline. Public clonotypes were rare and either shrank or stayed stable during treatment, and the rise in clonality at ibrutinib response reflected expansion of private clonotypes. Sampling times were not matched between sustained-remission and progressing patients, and lymph node repertoires were not studied.

A word on this clone: Its antigen specificity is not known. Base qualities are missing; no much larger clone stands one base away.

The goal of deep resolution MiSeq sequencing was a depth between 1 in 1 million and 1 in 200,000 T cells, and coverage averaged 10x per clonotype. TCR beta libraries were generated with the immunoSEQ hsTCRB Kit. The authors' analysis ran thus. Data were analyzed with ImmunoSEQ Data Assistant and ImmunoSEQ Analyzer, with V, D and J genes assigned per IMGT definitions. Clonality, which ranges from 0 to 1, was calculated as one minus the normalized Shannon entropy of productive rearrangement frequencies. Only overrepresented clonotypes making up at least 0.05% of each patient's repertoire were included in the public clonotype analysis. Some 12 age-matched healthy donor repertoires from immuneACCESS served as clonality controls. What TCRdb holds here is the immuneACCESS table cut down to in-frame rearrangements. Part of the clones is not present; checked against another copy, under half of the missing clones reflect an unresolved V gene, and the others are unexplained. The D gene and trimming were derived from the DNA, and the V and J assignments and clone size from that table. Within this sample are about 160,000 clones, with more than 70% of them counted one time only. The top ten clones comprise approximately 2.9% of the sample.

In the paper's terms, the time point label means: progressive disease on ibrutinib. For TCR beta library preparation, roughly 2 micrograms of genomic DNA were extracted from the cryopreserved PBMCs. High-throughput TCR beta sequencing was performed on longitudinal blood samples from CLL patients receiving ibrutinib monotherapy. The patients took part in an open-label, single-center phase 2 trial of ibrutinib monotherapy. The sequencing used PBMCs, collected at disease progression, from a patient treated with ibrutinib. This TCR was recovered from a human donor with chronic lymphocytic leukemia.

The CDR3 in this case is CASTPGASYGYTF. In nucleotides, the sequence is TGCGCCAGCACTCCAGGGGCTAGCTATGGCTACACCTTC. The sequence joins TRBV10-2 to TRBJ1-2; TRBD1 is perhaps the D gene, given 6 matching bases. Trimming removed 7 bases from V and 4 bases from J, leaving 13 bases between the germline ends. According to the germline V gene, CDR1 reads WSHSY and CDR2 reads SAAADI. The CDR3 holds 13 amino acids from the cysteine to the phenylalanine. The retained sequence is limited to the CDR3, 39 bases, with the frame set at the first base.